These 4 T cell receptor beta chains share one sample of origin, sequenced in a study of T cell responses to AZD1222 COVID-19 vaccine (TCRdb year 2021). The time point label, read with the paper, signifies: about 28 days (+/-7) after the second vaccine dose. The library was produced with the immunoSEQ multiplex PCR assay. Drawn from immuneACCESS, this table holds only the in-frame rearrangements with V and J called that TCRdb kept. Clones are partly lost; checked studies trace under half to an unresolved V gene and leave the rest unexplained. This sample is represented by more than 55,000 clones; approximately 92% of them were singletons. 5.5% to 7% of the sample is in the top ten clones. Material: peripheral blood, obtained 28 days after the second AZD1222 dose. These receptors were obtained from an adult who received the AZD1222 COVID-19 vaccine.

The J gene is TRBJ2-1, the V gene TRBV2; 7 nucleotides align to TRBD2. The trim removed 8 bases at V and 6 bases at J, leaving 13 bases unmatched. Germline CDR1 SNHLY, CDR2 FYNNEI. The CDR3 spans 15 residues. Here the CDR3 reads CASAASGGSRNEQFF. CDR3 bases: TGTGCCAGCGCCGCCTCCGGGGGGTCGCGCAATGAGCAGTTCTTC.

The chain employs TRBV9 and TRBJ2-3; TRBD1 matches 8 bases. This CDR3 has 15 amino acids. Germline CDR1 is SGDLS and CDR2 is YYNGEE. The J segment lost 0 bases and the V segment lost 2 bases, leaving 2 bases of the junction unmatched. The CDR3 sequence: CASSVRTGSTDTQYF. The CDR3 region has the DNA TGTGCCAGCAGCGTTAGGACAGGGAGCACAGATACGCAGTATTTT.

The V and J genes are TRBV27 and TRBJ2-2, with D possibly called TRBD1 or TRBD2 (5 bases each). In germline, CDR1 is MNHEY, CDR2 SMNVEV (reference sequence). The CDR3 totals 15 residues. V was trimmed by 0 bases and J by 6 bases, leaving 11 bases between them. The CDR3 here is CASSLSGVVAGELFF. The CDR3 DNA reads as TGTGCCAGCAGTTTATCGGGGGTTGTTGCCGGGGAGCTGTTTTTT.

CDR3 sequence reads: CASSYNNQETQYF. The CDR3 bases are TGTGCCAGCAGTTATAACAACCAAGAGACCCAGTACTTC. The rearrangement joins TRBV6-5 to TRBJ2-5; D is unclear. The V gene's germline CDR1 is MNHEY and CDR2 SVGAGI. V lost 3 bases, J lost 0 bases, and 5 bases lay in between. CDR3 size: 13 residues.